The entry that follows covers one T cell receptor beta chain sequence. Its antigen is still unknown. The data were taken from a study of identical twins. General observations from the study: For out-of-frame alpha sequences shared by twins, low generation probability was in excess.

Template switching introduced a universal primer site, and the cDNA bore unique molecular identifiers. MiXCR, run by TCRdb on the 5' RACE reads, gives a single entry per CDR3 protein. The table shows fewer than 650,000 distinct CDR3 sequences, with about 7% occurring only once. The germline gives CDR1 MGHRA, CDR2 YSYEKL. The CDR3 has 14 residues. Trimming removed 0 bases at V and 7 bases at J, with 7 bases between. These data also featured in a second study, about yellow fever vaccine responses in identical twins.

The clonotype comes from a woman aged 18-29 years in good health. The gene calls are TRBV4-1 and TRBJ1-6; D is undetermined. Sequenced material: PBMCs. The DNA for the CDR3 is TGCGCCAGCAGCCAAGATTTAAGGAATTCACCCCTCCACTTT. Protein product: CASSQDLRNSPLHF.